The 24 T cell receptor beta chains in this list originate from one sample, sequenced in a study of cytomegalovirus exposure and HLA in healthy donors (dated by TCRdb to between 2016 and 2019). Preparation of the library involved the immunoSEQ multiplex PCR assay. For the multiplex PCR, a mixture combining 60 forward primers for TCR Vbeta segments and 13 reverse primers for TCR Jbeta segments was used. The table comes from immuneACCESS by way of TCRdb, which keeps in-frame sequences with V and J called. Part of the clones is missing from these tables; in studies checked, under half for an unresolved V gene and the rest for unknown reasons. Counted in this sample were 150,000 to 180,000 clones; approximately 85% of them appeared once. The ten biggest clones cover about 2.4% of the sample. Sample: PBMCs. The receptor set was obtained from a woman aged 18-29 years in good health and CMV-seronegative.

The V call is TRBV5-1, the J call TRBJ1-1; D may be TRBD1 (5 bases). The V and J ends lost 0 bases and 8 bases respectively, with 14 bases between them. This CDR3 has 14 amino acids. Germline V CDR1 and CDR2: SGHRS, YFSETQ. The CDR3 bases are TGCGCCAGCAGCTTGGGACAGACTCCGCTCGAAGCTTTCTTT. It is translated as CASSLGQTPLEAFF.

The V and J genes are TRBV21-1 and TRBJ1-2; whether TRBD1, the table's D call, matches the DNA was not checked. TRBV21-1 represents a pseudogene. This CDR3 has 14 residues. The CDR3 DNA is TGTGCCAGCAGCAAGAAGACACACACCGATGGCTACACCTTC. It codes for CASSKKTHTDGYTF.

A remark on this clone: Germline and junction disagree at one end, which may indicate a read error. This sequence joins TRBV11-2 and TRBJ2-7; D perhaps matches TRBD2 (6 bases). Germline V gene sequence: CDR1 SGHAT, CDR2 FQNNGV. The CDR3 covers 16 residues. The CDR3 sequence: CASSLEGSLASEIQYF. The DNA for the CDR3 is TGTGCCAGCAGCCTAGAAGGGAGTCTGGCTAGCGAGATACAGTACTTC.

The chain carries TRBV29-1 and TRBJ2-1; D not certain. V was clipped by 8 bases and J by 4 bases, with 15 bases between them. The CDR3 is 13 amino acids. CDR1 is SQVTM, CDR2 ANQGSEA, per germline. CDR3: CSPVIGSYNEQFF. The CDR3 DNA reads TGCAGCCCCGTCATCGGGTCTTACAATGAGCAGTTCTTC.

For this clone: Relative to the germline gene, one junction end is altered; a read error may explain this. The chain recombines TRBV7-9 with TRBJ2-7, with D possibly TRBD1 on 6 matching bases. The CDR3 runs to 15 residues. Germline-derived CDR1 and CDR2 are SEHNR and FQNEAQ (reference sequence). In DNA, the CDR3 is TGTTCCAGCAGCTTATCGGTCCCACAGGGTGGAGAGCAGTACTTC. Its translation: CSSSLSVPQGGEQYF.

The rearrangement links TRBV28 to TRBJ2-1, with D perhaps matching TRBD2 (5 bases). Germline assignment: CDR1 MDHEN and CDR2 SYDVKM. V shed 7 bases and J shed 1 base, with 11 bases lying between them. This CDR3 is 14 amino acids long. The CDR3 loop reads CASTAPGSYNEQFF. The CDR3 DNA sequence: TGTGCCAGCACAGCCCCGGGATCCTACAATGAGCAGTTCTTC.

The chain uses TRBV2 and TRBJ2-5; 8 positions match TRBD2. V lost 8 bases, J lost 3 bases, and 5 bases stayed unmatched. The CDR3 totals 13 residues. Germline-derived CDR1 and CDR2 are SNHLY and FYNNEI. The CDR3 spells CASLSGRKETQYF. The CDR3 DNA reads TGTGCCAGCTTAAGCGGGAGAAAAGAGACCCAGTACTTC.

V usage is TRBV2 and J usage is TRBJ1-4, with 7 nucleotides matching TRBD1. This CDR3 has 13 residues. Germline CDR1 is SNHLY and CDR2 is FYNNEI. With V trimmed by 7 bases and J by 7 bases, 6 bases remained unmatched. This CDR3 is CASKRGLFEKLFF. DNA of the CDR3: TGTGCCAGCAAAAGGGGGCTTTTTGAAAAACTGTTTTTT.

This chain connects TRBV29-1 to TRBJ2-7; 9 bases are a match to TRBD2. The CDR3 loop spans 16 amino acids. Germline-derived CDR1 and CDR2 are SQVTM and ANQGSEA. V lost 0 bases, J lost 3 bases, and 9 bases stayed unmatched. The DNA for the CDR3 is TGCAGCGTTGAAGATCGAGGCAGCGGGAGGTTCTACGAGCAGTACTTC. Translating gives CSVEDRGSGRFYEQYF.

This clone was recorded once. J is TRBJ1-4 and V is TRBV9; possible D gene TRBD1, 5 bases. The CDR3 spans 15 residues. The germline V and J ends were trimmed by 4 bases and 8 bases, with 18 bases remaining between them. Germline loops: CDR1 SGDLS, CDR2 YYNGEE. DNA of the CDR3: TGTGCCAGCAGCTTGGGACTCAAAAGGGACGAAAAACTGTTTTTT. Translating gives CASSLGLKRDEKLFF. Looking up the rest from reference TRBV9 and TRBJ1-4 gives the full variable domain: DSGVTQTPKHLITATGQRVTLRCSPRSGDLSVYWYQQSLDQGLQFLIQYYNGEERAKGNILERFSAQQFPDLHSELNLSSLELGDSALYFCASSLGLKRDEKLFFGSGTQLSVL.

The chain links TRBV11-3 to TRBJ2-7; 13 bases fit TRBD2. The length of the CDR3 is 17 residues. CDR1 and CDR2 (germline): SGHNT, YENEEA. With V trimmed by 5 bases and J by 0 bases, 7 bases remained unmatched. Written as DNA, the CDR3 is TGTGCCAGCAGCCACGGACTAGCGGGGGCCCGCTCCTACGAGCAGTACTTC. As protein: CASSHGLAGARSYEQYF.

V is TRBV7-3 and J is TRBJ2-6; 13 positions agree with TRBD2. V lost 5 bases to trimming and J lost 1 base; unmatched junction nucleotides: 8. Germline V lookup: CDR1 SGHTA, CDR2 FQGTGA. The CDR3 sequence is 19 residues long. The CDR3 sequence: CASSKGLAGSYSGANVLTF. CDR3 sequence (DNA): TGTGCCAGCAGCAAGGGACTAGCGGGATCGTATTCTGGGGCCAACGTCCTGACTTTC. Supplemented by reference TRBV7-3 and TRBJ2-6, the full variable domain reads GAGVSQTPSNKVTEKGKYVELRCDPISGHTALYWYRQSLGQGPEFLIYFQGTGAADDSGLPNDRFFAVRPEGSVSTLKIQRTERGDSAVYLCASSKGLAGSYSGANVLTFGAGSRLTVL.

The sample holds one count of this clone. The V and J genes are TRBV6-1 and TRBJ2-7; a possible D gene is TRBD1 (5 bases). CDR3 length equals 14 residues. Trimming removed 4 bases from V and 2 bases from J, with 12 bases in between. CDR1 is MNHNS and CDR2 is SASEGT in the germline V gene. The CDR3 sequence is CASSGGQGPYEQYF. CDR3 nucleotides: TGTGCCAGCAGTGGTGGCCAGGGCCCCTACGAGCAGTACTTC.

The chain recombines TRBV25-1 with TRBJ2-5; the match to TRBD2 covers 7 bases. This CDR3 is 13 amino acids long. J was trimmed by 5 bases and V by 6 bases; bases with no gene match: 6. Per germline, CDR1 MGHDK and CDR2 SYGVNS. The CDR3 DNA is TGTGCCAGCAGGAGCGGGGCGGGCGAGACCCAGTACTTC. Protein: CASRSGAGETQYF.

The chain joins TRBV4-3 to TRBJ1-1; D not certain. In germline, CDR1 is LGHNA, CDR2 YSLEER. CDR3 size: 15 residues. V was cut by 0 bases and J by 2 bases, with 10 bases left in between. CDR3: CASSQDPVPNTEAFF. CDR3 DNA sequence: TGCGCCAGCAGCCAAGATCCCGTCCCCAACACTGAAGCTTTCTTT.

The chain links TRBV6-4 to TRBJ2-3; tentatively, D is TRBD2 (6 bases). Between the trimmed V and J ends, which lost 0 bases and 5 bases, there was a span of 9 bases. Germline V gene data show CDR1 as MRHNA and CDR2 as SNTAGT. The CDR3 contains 14 residues. This chain's CDR3 is CASSDSRGIDTQYF. CDR3 sequence (DNA): TGTGCCAGCAGTGACTCACGGGGGATAGATACGCAGTATTTT.

The chain links TRBV19 to TRBJ1-5; 7 bases fit TRBD1. Unmatched junction bases numbered 11, after V lost 6 bases and J lost 0 bases. Per the germline V gene, CDR1 is LNHDA and CDR2 is SQIVND (reference sequence). There are 17 residues in the CDR3. The CDR3 nucleotides are TGTGCCAGTAGCGGGAAGGGGGCATATTATAGCAATCAGCCCCAGCATTTT. The encoded protein is CASSGKGAYYSNQPQHF.

The rearrangement joins TRBV7-2 to TRBJ2-1, with 15 bases matching TRBD2. Germline V gene lookup returns CDR1 SGHTA and CDR2 FQGNSA. V was pared by 4 bases and J by 3 bases, with 1 base of the junction left unmatched. The CDR3 length is 16 residues. CDR3 sequence (DNA): TGTGCCAGCAGCTCGGGACTAGCGGGAGGCTACAATGAGCAGTTCTTC. Protein: CASSSGLAGGYNEQFF.

The CDR3 sequence is CSVDLGLAVYNEQFF. The DNA of the CDR3 is TGCAGCGTTGATCTGGGACTAGCGGTGTACAATGAGCAGTTCTTC. The rearrangement joins TRBV29-1 to TRBJ2-1, with 11 bases that match TRBD2. J was trimmed by 4 bases and V by 3 bases; bases with no gene match: 5. Germline CDR1 is SQVTM and CDR2 is ANQGSEA. The CDR3 contains 15 residues.

The rearrangement joins TRBV15 to TRBJ2-7; TRBD2 agrees at 15 bases. Germline trimming cut 1 base from V and 0 bases from J; bases unmatched to any gene: 7. Germline V lookup: CDR1 LNHNV, CDR2 YYDKDF (reference sequence). There are 19 residues in the CDR3. The CDR3 is CATSRVLGLAGGHSYEQYF. In nucleotides, the CDR3 is TGTGCCACCAGCAGAGTATTGGGACTAGCGGGGGGCCACTCCTACGAGCAGTACTTC.

The V and J genes are TRBV9 and TRBJ2-7; no reliable D call. There are 14 residues in the CDR3. Germline lookup yields CDR1 SGDLS and CDR2 YYNGEE. Trimming shortened V by 0 bases and J by 0 bases, and 7 bases separated the two germline ends. CDR3 loop: CASSVVGSSYEQYF. Here the CDR3 DNA reads TGTGCCAGCAGCGTAGTCGGTAGCTCCTACGAGCAGTACTTC.

The genes are TRBV5-5 and TRBJ1-2, with D uncertain. The germline V gene has CDR1 SGHKS and CDR2 YYEKEE (reference sequence). V lost 0 bases and J lost 7, with 13 bases in between. CDR3 length: 14 amino acids. The CDR3 DNA is TGTGCCAGCAGCTTGGGCCGGTCTGTTGGTGGCTACACCTTC. Its protein product is CASSLGRSVGGYTF.

V is TRBV2 and J is TRBJ2-3; 9 bases are shared with TRBD2. The V gene's germline CDR1 is SNHLY and CDR2 FYNNEI. The ends lost 6 bases at V and 2 bases at J; junction bases unmatched: 9. The CDR3 is 16 amino acids. CDR3 loop: CASSRLTSGYTDTQYF. CDR3 nucleotides: TGTGCCAGCAGCCGCCTGACTAGCGGCTACACAGATACGCAGTATTTT.

DNA for the CDR3: TGCGCCAGCAGCTGGGGACAGAACTATGGCTACACCTTC. It encodes CASSWGQNYGYTF. The chain has TRBV4-1 and TRBJ1-2; 7 nucleotides align to TRBD1. Germline CDR1 and CDR2: MGHRA and YSYEKL. The CDR3 contains 13 residues. V lost 5 bases to trimming and J lost 2 bases; unmatched junction nucleotides: 2.